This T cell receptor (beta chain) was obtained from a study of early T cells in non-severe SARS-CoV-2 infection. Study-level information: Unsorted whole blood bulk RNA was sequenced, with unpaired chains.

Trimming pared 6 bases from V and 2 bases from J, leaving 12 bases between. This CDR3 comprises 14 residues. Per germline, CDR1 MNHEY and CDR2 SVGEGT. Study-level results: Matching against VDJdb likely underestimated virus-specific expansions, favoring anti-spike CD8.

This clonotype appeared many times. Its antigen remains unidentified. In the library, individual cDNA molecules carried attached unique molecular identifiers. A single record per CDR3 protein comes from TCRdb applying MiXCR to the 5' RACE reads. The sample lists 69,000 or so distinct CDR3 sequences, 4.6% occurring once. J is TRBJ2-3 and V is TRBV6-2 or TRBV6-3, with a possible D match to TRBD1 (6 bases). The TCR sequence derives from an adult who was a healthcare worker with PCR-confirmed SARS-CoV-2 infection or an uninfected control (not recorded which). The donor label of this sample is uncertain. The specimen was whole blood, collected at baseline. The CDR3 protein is CASRNDRPTDTQYF. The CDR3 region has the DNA TGTGCCAGCAGAAACGACAGGCCCACAGATACGCAGTATTTT.